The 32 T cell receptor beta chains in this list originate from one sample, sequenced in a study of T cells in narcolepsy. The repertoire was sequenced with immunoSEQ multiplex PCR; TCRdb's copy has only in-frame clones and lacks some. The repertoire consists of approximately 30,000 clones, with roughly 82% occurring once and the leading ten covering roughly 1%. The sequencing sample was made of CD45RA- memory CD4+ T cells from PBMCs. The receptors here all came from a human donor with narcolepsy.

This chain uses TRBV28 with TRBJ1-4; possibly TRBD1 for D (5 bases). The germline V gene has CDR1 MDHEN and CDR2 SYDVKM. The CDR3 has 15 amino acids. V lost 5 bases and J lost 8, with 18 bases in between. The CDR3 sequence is CASSPMGGGEEKLFF. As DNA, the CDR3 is TGTGCCAGCAGTCCAATGGGGGGAGGAGAGGAAAAACTGTTTTTT.

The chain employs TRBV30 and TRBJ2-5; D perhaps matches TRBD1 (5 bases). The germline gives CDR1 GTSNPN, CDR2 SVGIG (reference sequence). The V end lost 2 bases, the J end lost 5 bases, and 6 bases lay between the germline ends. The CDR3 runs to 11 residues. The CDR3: CAWSHRETQYF. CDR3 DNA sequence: TGTGCCTGGAGTCACAGGGAGACCCAGTACTTC.

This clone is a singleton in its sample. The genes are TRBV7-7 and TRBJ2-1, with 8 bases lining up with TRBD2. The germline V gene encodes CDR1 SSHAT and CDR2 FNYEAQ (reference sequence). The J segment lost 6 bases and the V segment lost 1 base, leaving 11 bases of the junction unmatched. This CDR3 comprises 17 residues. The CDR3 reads CASSLGISRGASNEQFF. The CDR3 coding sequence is TGTGCCAGCAGCTTAGGTATCTCGCGGGGGGCGAGCAATGAGCAGTTCTTC.

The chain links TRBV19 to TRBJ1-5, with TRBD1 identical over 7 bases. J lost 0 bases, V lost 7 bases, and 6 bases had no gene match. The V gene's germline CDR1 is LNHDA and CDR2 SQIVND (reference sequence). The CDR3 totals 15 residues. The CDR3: CASTLRDSSNQPQHF. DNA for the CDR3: TGTGCCAGTACTCTAAGGGACAGTAGCAATCAGCCCCAGCATTTT.

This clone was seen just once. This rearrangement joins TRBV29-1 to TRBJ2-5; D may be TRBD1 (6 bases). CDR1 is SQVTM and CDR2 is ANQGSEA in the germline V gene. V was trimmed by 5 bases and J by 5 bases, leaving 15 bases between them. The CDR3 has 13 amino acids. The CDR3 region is CSVTTQGMETQYF. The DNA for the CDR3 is TGCAGCGTTACCACACAGGGTATGGAGACCCAGTACTTC.

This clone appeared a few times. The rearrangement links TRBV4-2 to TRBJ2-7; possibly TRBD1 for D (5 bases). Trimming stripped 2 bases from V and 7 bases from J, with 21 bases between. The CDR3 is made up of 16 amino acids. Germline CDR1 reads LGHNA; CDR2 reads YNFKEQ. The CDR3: CASSQNIAGRAGEQYF. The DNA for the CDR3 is TGTGCCAGCAGCCAAAACATTGCCGGCAGGGCCGGAGAGCAGTACTTC.

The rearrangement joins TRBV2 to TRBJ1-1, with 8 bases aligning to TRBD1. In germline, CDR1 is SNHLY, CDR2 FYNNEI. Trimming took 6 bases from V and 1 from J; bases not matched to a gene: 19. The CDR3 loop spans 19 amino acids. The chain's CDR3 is CASSPTLGQGGRANTEAFF. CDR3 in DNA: TGTGCCAGCAGCCCTACCCTTGGACAGGGTGGACGGGCGAACACTGAAGCTTTCTTT.

The CDR3 region has the DNA TGTGCCAGCAGCCAAGACAGGGGGGTGACCCAGTACTTC. Translated: CASSQDRGVTQYF. The J gene is TRBJ2-5, the V gene TRBV14, with D tentatively TRBD1 (7 bases). The CDR3 runs to 13 residues. Germline V gives CDR1 SGHDN, CDR2 FVKESK. V lost 0 bases, J lost 7 bases, and 9 bases lay in between.

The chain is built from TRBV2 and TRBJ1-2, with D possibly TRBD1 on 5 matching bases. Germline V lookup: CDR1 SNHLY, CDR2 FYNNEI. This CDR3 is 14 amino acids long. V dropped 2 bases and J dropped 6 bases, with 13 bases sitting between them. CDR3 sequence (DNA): TGTGCCAGCAGTGAACAGGGTCCCAGTAATGGCTACACCTTC. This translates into CASSEQGPSNGYTF. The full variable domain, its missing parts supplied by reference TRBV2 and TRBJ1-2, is EPEVTQTPSHQVTQMGQEVILRCVPISNHLYFYWYRQILGQKVEFLVSFYNNEISEKSEIFDDQFSVERPDGSNFTLKIRSTKLEDSAMYFCASSEQGPSNGYTFGSGTRLTVV.

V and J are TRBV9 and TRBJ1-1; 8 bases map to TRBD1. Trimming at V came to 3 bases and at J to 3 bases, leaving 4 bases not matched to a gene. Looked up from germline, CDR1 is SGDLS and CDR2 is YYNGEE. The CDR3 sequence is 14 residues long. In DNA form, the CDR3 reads TGTGCCAGCAGCGCCCAGACAGGGGACACTGAAGCTTTCTTT. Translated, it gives CASSAQTGDTEAFF.

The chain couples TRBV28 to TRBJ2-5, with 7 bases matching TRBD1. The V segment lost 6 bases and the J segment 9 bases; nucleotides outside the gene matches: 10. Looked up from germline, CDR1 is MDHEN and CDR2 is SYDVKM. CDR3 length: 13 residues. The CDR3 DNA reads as TGTGCCAGCAGAACAAGAGGGGGCGGAGCCCAGTACTTC. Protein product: CASRTRGGGAQYF.

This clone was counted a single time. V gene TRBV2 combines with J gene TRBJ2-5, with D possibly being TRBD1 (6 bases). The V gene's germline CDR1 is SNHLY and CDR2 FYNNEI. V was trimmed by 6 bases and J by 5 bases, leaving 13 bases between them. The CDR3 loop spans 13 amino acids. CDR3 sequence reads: CASRGGNMETQYF. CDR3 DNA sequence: TGTGCCAGCAGAGGGGGAAACATGGAGACCCAGTACTTC.

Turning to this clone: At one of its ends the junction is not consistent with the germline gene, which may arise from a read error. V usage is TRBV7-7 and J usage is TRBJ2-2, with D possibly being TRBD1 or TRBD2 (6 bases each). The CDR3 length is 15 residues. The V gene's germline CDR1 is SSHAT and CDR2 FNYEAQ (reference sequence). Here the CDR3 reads CASSLGGQNTGELFF. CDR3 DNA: TGTGCTAGCAGCTTGGGGGGCCAAAACACCGGGGAGCTGTTTTTT.

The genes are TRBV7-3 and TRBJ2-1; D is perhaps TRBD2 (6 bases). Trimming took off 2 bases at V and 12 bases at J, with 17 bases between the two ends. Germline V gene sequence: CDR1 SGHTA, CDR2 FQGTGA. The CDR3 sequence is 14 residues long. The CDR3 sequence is CASSLRGTALGQFF. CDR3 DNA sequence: TGTGCCAGCAGCTTACGGGGGACTGCCCTGGGGCAGTTCTTC.

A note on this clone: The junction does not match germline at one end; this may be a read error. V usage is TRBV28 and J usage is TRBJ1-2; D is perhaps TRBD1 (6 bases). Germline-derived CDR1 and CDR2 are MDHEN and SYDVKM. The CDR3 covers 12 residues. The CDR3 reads CASSLPLGGCTF. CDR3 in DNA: TGTGCCAGCAGTTTACCCCTCGGGGGCTGCACCTTC.

DNA for the CDR3: TGTGCCAGCAGGAAAGGAGGGGGTGACTATGGCTACACCTTC. Translation gives CASRKGGGDYGYTF. The chain couples TRBV13 to TRBJ1-2, with TRBD1 as a possible D gene (6 bases). Germline V gene lookup returns CDR1 PRHDT and CDR2 FYEKMQ (reference sequence). The CDR3 extends over 14 amino acids. Trimming cost V 6 bases and J 3 bases, with 14 bases left between them.

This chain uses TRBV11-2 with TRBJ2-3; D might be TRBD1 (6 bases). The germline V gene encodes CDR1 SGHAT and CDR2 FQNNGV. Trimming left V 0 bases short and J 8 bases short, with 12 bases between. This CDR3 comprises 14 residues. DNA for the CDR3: TGTGCCAGCAGCTTAGATCCTATGGGGGCTACGCAGTATTTT. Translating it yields CASSLDPMGATQYF.

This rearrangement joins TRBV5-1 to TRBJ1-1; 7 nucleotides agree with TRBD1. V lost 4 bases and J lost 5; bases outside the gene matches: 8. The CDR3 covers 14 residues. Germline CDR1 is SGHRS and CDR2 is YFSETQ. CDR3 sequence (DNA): TGCGCCAGCAGCCTAGGACAGGCTGGAACTGAAGCTTTCTTT. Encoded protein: CASSLGQAGTEAFF. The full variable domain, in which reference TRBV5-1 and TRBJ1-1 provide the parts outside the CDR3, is KAGVTQTPRYLIKTRGQQVTLSCSPISGHRSVSWYQQTPGQGLQFLFEYFSETQRNKGNFPGRFSGRQFSNSRSEMNVSTLELGDSALYLCASSLGQAGTEAFFGQGTRLTVV.

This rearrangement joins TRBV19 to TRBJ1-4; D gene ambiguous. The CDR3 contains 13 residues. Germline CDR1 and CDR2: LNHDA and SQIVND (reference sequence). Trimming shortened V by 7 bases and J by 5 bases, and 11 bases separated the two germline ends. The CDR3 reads CASMERSNEKLFF. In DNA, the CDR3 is TGTGCCAGTATGGAGCGTTCGAATGAAAAACTGTTTTTT.

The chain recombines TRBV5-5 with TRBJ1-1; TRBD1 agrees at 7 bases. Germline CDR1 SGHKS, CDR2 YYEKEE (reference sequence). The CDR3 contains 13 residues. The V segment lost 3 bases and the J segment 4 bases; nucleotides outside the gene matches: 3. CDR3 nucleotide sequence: TGTGCCAGCAGCTCGGACAGGTCCACTGAAGCTTTCTTT. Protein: CASSSDRSTEAFF.

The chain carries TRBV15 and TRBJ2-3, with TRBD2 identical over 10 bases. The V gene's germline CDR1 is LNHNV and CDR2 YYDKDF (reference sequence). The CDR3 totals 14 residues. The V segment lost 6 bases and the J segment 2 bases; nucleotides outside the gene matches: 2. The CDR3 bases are TGTGCCACCAGAGCGGGAGGGTCCACAGATACGCAGTATTTT. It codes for CATRAGGSTDTQYF. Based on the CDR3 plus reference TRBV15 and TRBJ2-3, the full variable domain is DAMVIQNPRYQVTQFGKPVTLSCSQTLNHNVMYWYQQKSSQAPKLLFHYYDKDFNNEADTPDNFQSRRPNTSFCFLDIRSPGLGDTAMYLCATRAGGSTDTQYFGPGTRLTVL.

In DNA form, the CDR3 reads TGTGCCAGCAGTTCCCGCGGGGTAGCTAACTATGGCTACACCTTC. As protein: CASSSRGVANYGYTF. The chain is built from TRBV28 and TRBJ1-2, with D unresolved. Trimming shortened V by 4 bases and J by 0 bases, and 12 bases separated the two germline ends. Germline-derived CDR1 and CDR2 are MDHEN and SYDVKM. The length of the CDR3 is 15 residues.

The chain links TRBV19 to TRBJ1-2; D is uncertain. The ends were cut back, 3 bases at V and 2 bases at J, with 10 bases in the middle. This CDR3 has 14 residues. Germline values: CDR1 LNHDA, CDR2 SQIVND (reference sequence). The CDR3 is CASSISSSNYGYTF. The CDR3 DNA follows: TGTGCCAGTAGTATCTCCTCCTCGAACTATGGCTACACCTTC.

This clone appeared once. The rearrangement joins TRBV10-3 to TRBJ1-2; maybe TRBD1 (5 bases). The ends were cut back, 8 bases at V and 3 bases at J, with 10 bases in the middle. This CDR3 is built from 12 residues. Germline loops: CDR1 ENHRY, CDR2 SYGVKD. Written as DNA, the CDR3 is TGTGCCATCTCCCCGACAGACTATGGCTACACCTTC. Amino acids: CAISPTDYGYTF.

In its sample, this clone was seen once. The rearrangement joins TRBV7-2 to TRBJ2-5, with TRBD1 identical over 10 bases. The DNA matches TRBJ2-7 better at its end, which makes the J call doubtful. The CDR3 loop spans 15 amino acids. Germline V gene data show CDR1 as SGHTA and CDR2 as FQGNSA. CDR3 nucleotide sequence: TGTGCCAGCAGCACCCGACAGGGGGCCTCCTACGAGCAGTACTTC. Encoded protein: CASSTRQGASYEQYF.

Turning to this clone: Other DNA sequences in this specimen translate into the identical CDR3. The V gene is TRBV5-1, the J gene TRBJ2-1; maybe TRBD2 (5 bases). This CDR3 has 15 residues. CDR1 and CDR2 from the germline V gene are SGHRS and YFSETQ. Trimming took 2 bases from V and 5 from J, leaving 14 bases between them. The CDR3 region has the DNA TGCGCCAGCAGCTTACAAGGACTCGGCGACAATGAGCAGTTCTTC. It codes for CASSLQGLGDNEQFF.

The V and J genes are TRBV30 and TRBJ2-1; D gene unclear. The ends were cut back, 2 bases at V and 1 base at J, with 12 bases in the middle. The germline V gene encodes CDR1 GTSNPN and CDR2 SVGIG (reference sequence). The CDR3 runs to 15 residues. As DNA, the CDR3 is TGTGCCTGGAGTCAGAAGCTCCTTTCCTACAATGAGCAGTTCTTC. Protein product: CAWSQKLLSYNEQFF.

In DNA form, the CDR3 reads TGTGCCAGCAGCACGGGGAACCTAAATGAGCAGTTCTTC. Translating gives CASSTGNLNEQFF. V usage is TRBV7-6 and J usage is TRBJ2-1; the D gene is possibly TRBD2 (5 bases). V was pared by 5 bases and J by 7 bases, with 12 bases between. Looked up from germline, CDR1 is SGHVS and CDR2 is FNYEAQ. The CDR3 contains 13 residues.

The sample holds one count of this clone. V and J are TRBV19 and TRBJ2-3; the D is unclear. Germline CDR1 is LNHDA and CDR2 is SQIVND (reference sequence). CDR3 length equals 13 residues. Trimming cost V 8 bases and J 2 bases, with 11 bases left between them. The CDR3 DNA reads TGTGCCAGTGCTGGGAAGTACACAGATACGCAGTATTTT. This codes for CASAGKYTDTQYF. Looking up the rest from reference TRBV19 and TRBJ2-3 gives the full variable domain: DGGITQSPKYLFRKEGQNVTLSCEQNLNHDAMYWYRQDPGQGLRLIYYSQIVNDFQKGDIAEGYSVSREKKESFPLTVTSAQKNPTAFYLCASAGKYTDTQYFGPGTRLTVL.

The CDR3 spells CASSLLPPGTSGIVGELFF. Here the CDR3 DNA reads TGTGCCAGCAGTCTCCTCCCCCCCGGGACTAGCGGGATAGTCGGGGAGCTGTTTTTT. The chain is built from TRBV28 and TRBJ2-2, with 13 bases matching TRBD2. Per germline, CDR1 MDHEN and CDR2 SYDVKM. CDR3 length equals 19 residues. The J segment lost 7 bases and the V segment lost 5 bases, leaving 16 bases of the junction unmatched.

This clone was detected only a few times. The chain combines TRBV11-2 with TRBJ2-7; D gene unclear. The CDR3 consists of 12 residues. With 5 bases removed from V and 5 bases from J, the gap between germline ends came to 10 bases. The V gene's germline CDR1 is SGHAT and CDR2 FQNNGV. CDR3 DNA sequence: TGTGCCAGCAGCCTAAATCGTAACGAGCAGTACTTC. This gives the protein CASSLNRNEQYF. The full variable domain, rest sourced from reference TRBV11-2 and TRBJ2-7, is EAGVAQSPRYKIIEKRQSVAFWCNPISGHATLYWYQQILGQGPKLLIQFQNNGVVDDSQLPKDRFSAERLKGVDSTLKIQPAKLEDSAVYLCASSLNRNEQYFGPGTRLTVT.

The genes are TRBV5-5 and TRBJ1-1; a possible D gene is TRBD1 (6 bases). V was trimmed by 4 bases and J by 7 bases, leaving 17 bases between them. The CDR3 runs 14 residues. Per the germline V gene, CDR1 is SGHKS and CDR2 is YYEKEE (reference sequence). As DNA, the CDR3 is TGTGCCAGCAGCCAAGGTGGACAGACCTTTGAAGCTTTCTTT. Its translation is CASSQGGQTFEAFF.